The present T cell receptor (beta chain) was sequenced within a study of response to subunit inactivated influenza vaccine. CDR1 and CDR2 (germline): SGHTA, FQGNSA. The V end was cut by 0 bases, the J end by 0 bases, with 8 bases between. The CDR3 spans 16 residues. MiXCR was run by TCRdb on the RT-PCR reads, yielding one entry per CDR3 protein. The sample contains some 480,000 distinct CDR3 sequences, 9.5% to 12% of which appear only once. The V and J genes are TRBV7-2 and TRBJ2-2; D is unresolved. The source of this sequence is a man aged 50 to 59 who received an inactivated influenza vaccine. Source: PBMCs from blood, taken 40 to 50 days after vaccination. In DNA, the CDR3 is TGTGCCAGCAGCTTAGCACGGGCTTCGAACACCGGGGAGCTGTTTTTT. Translating it yields CASSLARASNTGELFF.